This TCR beta chain was sequenced during a study of blood T cell repertoires in COVID-19. The CDR3 totals 13 residues. CDR1 MNHEY and CDR2 SVGEGT come from the germline V gene. Trimming removed 3 bases from V and 4 bases from J, with 7 bases in between. Sequencing was performed with immunoSEQ multiplex PCR; in TCRdb, only in-frame clones are kept and a portion is missing. The repertoire holds about 310,000 clones, with about 87% as singletons. This chain connects TRBV6-2 or TRBV6-3 to TRBJ1-5; D call uncertain. This sequence was found in a woman between 50 and 59 years old who had recovered from COVID-19. Sequencing input: peripheral blood. The CDR3 spells CASSYERNQPQHF. The CDR3 DNA reads TGTGCCAGCAGTTATGAGAGGAATCAGCCCCAGCATTTT.